This TCR beta chain was sequenced in a study of T cell repertoires in cytomegalovirus infection. The germline V gene encodes CDR1 MGHDK and CDR2 SYGVNS. Trimming took off 1 base at V and 15 bases at J, with 22 bases between the two ends. CDR3 size: 15 residues. This clonotype was observed a handful of times. Each CDR3 protein gets one entry after TCRdb re-called the reads with MiXCR. The sample has some 700,000 distinct CDR3 sequences, 35% seen once. Sequencing was done on a sample of PBMCs. The chain joins TRBV25-1 to TRBJ2-1, with a weak D call TRBD1 (6 bases). This sequence originates from a human donor in good health (CMV status not recorded). Some clones in this sample may be carry-over from other donors' samples. The CDR3 sequence: CASSELGGSGGNPFF. CDR3 nucleotide sequence: TGTGCCAGCAGTGAATTAGGGGGTTCCGGTGGCAATCCGTTCTTC.